The next 19 T cell receptor beta chains were all read from a single sample in a study of shared clonotypes between healthy human individuals. Cells designated naive CD8 were CD45RO-negative and were positively selected for CCR7, with terminally differentiated effector memory CD45RA+ cells excluded. The repertoire was sequenced with immunoSEQ multiplex PCR; TCRdb's copy has only in-frame clones and lacks some. The table includes some 2 million clones, about 95% detected once. The sequencing input was naive CD8+ T cells sorted from blood. The receptors were gathered from a young man in good health.

The gene calls are TRBV5-6 and TRBJ1-2, with no clear D. The ends were cut back, 6 bases at V and 6 bases at J, with 12 bases in the middle. Per germline, CDR1 SGHDT and CDR2 YYEEEE. CDR3 length equals 12 residues. The CDR3 loop is CASTRGSNGYTF. Written as DNA, the CDR3 is TGTGCCAGCACCCGAGGATCTAATGGCTACACCTTC.

This rearrangement joins TRBV28 to TRBJ2-6; D assignment may be TRBD1 or TRBD2 (5 bases each). The CDR3 has 17 amino acids. The germline CDR1 and CDR2 sequences are MDHEN and SYDVKM. V was clipped by 4 bases and J by 0 bases, with 13 bases between them. CDR3: CASSSGRMPSGANVLTF. The CDR3 bases are TGTGCCAGCAGTTCGGGACGGATGCCCTCTGGGGCCAACGTCCTGACTTTC.

The chain recombines TRBV4-3 with TRBJ1-1; no clear D. Germline V lookup: CDR1 LGHNA, CDR2 YSLEER. Trimming cost V 0 bases and J 1 base, with 9 bases left between them. The CDR3 spans 15 residues. The CDR3, as DNA: TGCGCCAGCAGCCAAGACGCCCTAGGGAACACTGAAGCTTTCTTT. Translated, it gives CASSQDALGNTEAFF.

CDR3 nucleotide sequence: TGCGCCAGCAGCTTCGGAACAGGGGGTCAGATCTCCTACAATGAGCAGTTCTTC. It encodes CASSFGTGGQISYNEQFF. The V and J genes are TRBV5-1 and TRBJ2-1; 8 bases are a match to TRBD1. V was clipped by 2 bases and J by 0 bases; unmatched bases: 10. This CDR3 region has 18 residues. CDR1 is SGHRS, CDR2 YFSETQ, per germline.

V is TRBV7-2 and J is TRBJ2-7; tentatively, D is TRBD2 (6 bases). CDR1 and CDR2 (germline): SGHTA, FQGNSA. This CDR3 contains 13 residues. The V end lost 4 bases, the J end lost 5 bases, and 12 bases lay between the germline ends. The CDR3 reads CASSSGLLNEQYF. DNA for the CDR3: TGTGCCAGCAGCTCGGGACTTCTAAACGAGCAGTACTTC.

The J gene is TRBJ1-2, the V gene TRBV28; a weak D match, TRBD1 (5 bases). This CDR3 region has 18 residues. V shed 3 bases and J shed 2 bases, with 22 bases lying between them. CDR1 MDHEN and CDR2 SYDVKM come from the germline V gene. The CDR3 DNA follows: TGTGCCAGCAGTTTGGGAGTTTTGGGGGTATATGCGAACTATGGCTACACCTTC. Its translation is CASSLGVLGVYANYGYTF.

The count of this clone is one. The chain couples TRBV5-4 to TRBJ2-3, with 13 bases identical to TRBD2. The V and J ends lost 4 bases and 2 bases, in that order; junction bases with no gene match: 16. Per germline, CDR1 SGHNT and CDR2 YYREEE (reference sequence). The CDR3 has 20 residues. The CDR3 loop is CASSTLPGLAGSLVTDTQYF. The CDR3, as DNA: TGTGCCAGCAGCACCCTACCGGGACTAGCGGGGAGCCTAGTCACAGATACGCAGTATTTT.

The genes are TRBV4-1 and TRBJ2-3; the match to TRBD1 covers 10 bases. The CDR3 spans 16 residues. V lost 4 bases, J lost 1 base, and 5 bases stayed unmatched. Germline V gene sequence: CDR1 MGHRA, CDR2 YSYEKL. The CDR3 DNA sequence: TGCGCCAGCAGCCTTCTGGACAGGGGGGGCACAGATACGCAGTATTTT. It encodes CASSLLDRGGTDTQYF.

This chain uses TRBV7-9 with TRBJ2-7; TRBD1 matches 8 bases. Trimming removed 2 bases from V and 7 bases from J; junction bases left unmatched: 4. Germline V gene lookup returns CDR1 SEHNR and CDR2 FQNEAQ (reference sequence). CDR3 size: 13 residues. CDR3: CASSLNHRGEQYF. In DNA, the CDR3 is TGTGCCAGCAGCTTAAACCACAGGGGGGAGCAGTACTTC.

This clone turned up a few times. This chain links TRBV2 with TRBJ1-2; D is unclear. There are 12 residues in the CDR3. Germline V CDR1 and CDR2: SNHLY, FYNNEI. Trimming shortened V by 6 bases and J by 8 bases, and 13 bases separated the two germline ends. CDR3 protein: CASSQNLPGYTF. The CDR3 DNA reads TGTGCCAGCAGCCAGAACTTGCCCGGCTACACCTTC. The full variable domain, rest sourced from reference TRBV2 and TRBJ1-2, is EPEVTQTPSHQVTQMGQEVILRCVPISNHLYFYWYRQILGQKVEFLVSFYNNEISEKSEIFDDQFSVERPDGSNFTLKIRSTKLEDSAMYFCASSQNLPGYTFGSGTRLTVV.

This clone was seen once. The chain uses TRBV28 and TRBJ2-3; 10 bases match TRBD1. In germline, CDR1 is MDHEN, CDR2 SYDVKM. V dropped 5 bases and J dropped 4; count of bases not matched to a gene: 0. The CDR3 runs to 13 residues. The CDR3 DNA is TGTGCCAGCAGTGGACAGGGGGCAGATACGCAGTATTTT. Translated, it gives CASSGQGADTQYF.

The chain joins TRBV4-1 to TRBJ2-5, with TRBD2 as a possible D gene (6 bases). The CDR3 has 15 residues. The germline gives CDR1 MGHRA, CDR2 YSYEKL. V lost 0 bases to trimming and J lost 7 bases, with 15 bases between them. The CDR3 is CASSQDILARGTQYF. Here the CDR3 DNA reads TGCGCCAGCAGCCAAGATATTCTAGCGAGGGGGACCCAGTACTTC.

The sample holds one count of this clone. The V call is TRBV6-6, the J call TRBJ2-5; no firm D call. Trimming took off 6 bases at V and 5 bases at J, with 7 bases between the two ends. The CDR3 contains 11 residues. Looked up from germline, CDR1 is MNHNY and CDR2 is SVGAGI (reference sequence). The CDR3 loop reads CASSPTETQYF. The CDR3 nucleotides are TGTGCCAGCAGCCCGACGGAGACCCAGTACTTC.

The J gene is TRBJ1-2, the V gene TRBV7-2; possible D gene TRBD1, 5 bases. In germline, CDR1 is SGHTA, CDR2 FQGNSA. This CDR3 region has 13 residues. V lost 5 bases, J lost 3 bases, and 10 bases lay in between. DNA of the CDR3: TGTGCCAGCAGCGATGACAGTTACTATGGCTACACCTTC. Translated, it gives CASSDDSYYGYTF.

The chain employs TRBV7-9 and TRBJ1-1, with D unresolved. The CDR3 runs to 16 residues. The ends were cut back, 1 base at V and 3 bases at J, with 15 bases in the middle. Germline V gives CDR1 SEHNR, CDR2 FQNEAQ (reference sequence). The CDR3 DNA is TGTGCCAGCAGCTTAGGGATAGACCCGGCGGACACTGAAGCTTTCTTT. Amino acid sequence: CASSLGIDPADTEAFF.

As concerns this clone: One junction end does not reproduce the germline sequence, and a read error may be involved. The V and J genes are TRBV7-9 and TRBJ2-3; D is ambiguous. Looked up from germline, CDR1 is SEHNR and CDR2 is FQNEAQ (reference sequence). The CDR3 sequence is 13 residues long. The CDR3: CASSLDQTAPTQF. CDR3 nucleotides: TGTGCCAGCAGCTTAGATCAAACCGCCCCGACTCAATTT.

This chain connects TRBV11-2 to TRBJ2-5, with D uncertain. Per the germline V gene, CDR1 is SGHAT and CDR2 is FQNNGV. This CDR3 contains 11 residues. The V gene lost 7 bases and the J gene lost 4 bases, with 7 bases spanning the gap. The CDR3 reads CASKFTETQYF. CDR3 nucleotide sequence: TGTGCCAGCAAGTTTACAGAGACCCAGTACTTC.

This clone was seen once. The same CDR3 is also encoded by other DNA sequences in this sample. The V gene is TRBV5-6, the J gene TRBJ1-1, with 7 positions matching TRBD1. V gave up 4 bases and J gave up 2 bases; unmatched junction bases: 2. CDR3 size: 13 residues. Germline loops: CDR1 SGHDT, CDR2 YYEEEE. CDR3 nucleotides: TGTGCCAGCAGCGGGACAGTTAACACTGAAGCTTTCTTT. Translated, it gives CASSGTVNTEAFF.

V gene TRBV27 combines with J gene TRBJ1-1, with 10 bases identical to TRBD1. The CDR3 loop spans 14 amino acids. The trim removed 5 bases at V and 7 bases at J, leaving 7 bases unmatched. Germline values: CDR1 MNHEY, CDR2 SMNVEV (reference sequence). This chain's CDR3 is CASSPGTGAYEAFF. The CDR3 region has the DNA TGTGCCAGCAGTCCGGGGACAGGGGCTTATGAAGCTTTCTTT.